Below, 15 T cell receptor beta chains from the same sample are listed, as sequenced in a study of blood T cell repertoires in COVID-19. Clones were sequenced by immunoSEQ multiplex PCR, and TCRdb holds only the in-frame ones, with some missing. The sample holds approximately 300,000 clones; 92% are singletons and the top ten take around 18%. Sequencing input: PBMCs or T cells enriched from blood (not recorded which). The receptors were gathered from a woman aged 25-40 years who had recovered from COVID-19.

For this clone: The same CDR3 arises from other DNA sequences in this sample as well. The J gene is TRBJ1-1, the V gene TRBV6-2 or TRBV6-3; a possible D gene is TRBD1 (6 bases). Per the germline V gene, CDR1 is MNHEY and CDR2 is SVGEGT. The V gene lost 4 bases and the J gene lost 8 bases, with 11 bases spanning the gap. The CDR3 covers 12 residues. The CDR3 coding sequence is TGTGCCAGCAGTTTCGGGGGGGCCGAAGCTTTCTTT. Its protein is CASSFGGAEAFF.

The chain has TRBV7-3 and TRBJ1-5; D ambiguous. CDR1 is SGHTA, CDR2 FQGTGA, per germline. CDR3 length: 13 residues. Between the trimmed V and J ends, which lost 6 bases and 9 bases, there was a span of 15 bases. CDR3 sequence: CASSPDGEGPQHF. The CDR3, as DNA: TGTGCCAGCAGTCCGGACGGGGAAGGGCCCCAGCATTTT.

The rearrangement links TRBV28 to TRBJ1-5; D perhaps matches TRBD1 (5 bases). The V gene lost 3 bases and the J gene lost 0 bases, with 12 bases spanning the gap. The CDR3 totals 16 residues. The germline V gene has CDR1 MDHEN and CDR2 SYDVKM. The CDR3 loop is CASSLADKHSNQPQHF. DNA of the CDR3: TGTGCCAGCAGTTTGGCGGACAAGCATAGCAATCAGCCCCAGCATTTT. The full variable domain, completed using reference TRBV28 and TRBJ1-5, is DVKVTQSSRYLVKRTGEKVFLECVQDMDHENMFWYRQDPGLGLRLIYFSYDVKMKEKGDIPEGYSVSREKKERFSLILESASTNQTSMYLCASSLADKHSNQPQHFGDGTRLSIL.

The rearrangement joins TRBV9 to TRBJ1-1; D remains ambiguous. In germline, CDR1 is SGDLS, CDR2 YYNGEE. The CDR3 has 15 residues. V lost 0 bases and J 2 bases, leaving 11 bases between the germline ends. The DNA of the CDR3 is TGTGCCAGCAGCGTAGATCAGGCCCCAAACACTGAAGCTTTCTTT. Its translation: CASSVDQAPNTEAFF.

The chain carries TRBV4-1 and TRBJ1-1; no firm D call. Trimming shortened V by 2 bases and J by 6 bases, and 16 bases separated the two germline ends. The CDR3 is 15 amino acids. CDR1 and CDR2 from the germline V gene are MGHRA and YSYEKL. The DNA for the CDR3 is TGCGCCAGCAGCCAAATTCCGGTGACATATTCTGAAGCTTTCTTT. Amino acids: CASSQIPVTYSEAFF.

The V call is TRBV1, the J call TRBJ2-2; the D call of TRBD2 is as the table states it, not checked on the DNA. TRBV1 is a listed pseudogene. The CDR3 loop spans 17 amino acids. The CDR3 sequence: CTCWTSGGIPNTGELFF. The DNA of the CDR3 is TGCACCTGCTGGACTAGCGGGGGGATCCCGAACACCGGGGAGCTGTTTTTT.

The chain joins TRBV21-1 to TRBJ1-2; the DNA was not compared with TRBD1, the D call given in the table. TRBV21-1 is a known pseudogene. The CDR3 is made up of 17 amino acids. CDR3 residues: CASSFRTGEGNNYGYTF. The CDR3, as DNA: TGTGCCAGCAGCTTCCGGACAGGGGAGGGGAACAACTATGGCTACACCTTC.

This chain joins TRBV4-1 and TRBJ2-3; D call uncertain. V dropped 5 bases and J dropped 3 bases, with 12 bases sitting between them. The CDR3 consists of 14 residues. CDR1 is MGHRA, CDR2 YSYEKL, per germline. The CDR3: CASSEVRRTDTQYF. The CDR3 DNA follows: TGCGCCAGCAGCGAGGTGCGTCGGACAGATACGCAGTATTTT.

This sequence joins TRBV29-1 and TRBJ2-7; perhaps TRBD1 as D (5 bases). From germline, CDR1 is SQVTM and CDR2 ANQGSEA. This CDR3 comprises 14 residues. Deletions cut 7 bases from V and 2 bases from J, with 18 bases between. The DNA for the CDR3 is TGCAGCGCCGCCCGTGTGGGGCAAACCTACGAGCAGTACTTC. The encoded protein is CSAARVGQTYEQYF.

The chain employs TRBV7-2 and TRBJ2-5; the D gene is possibly TRBD2 (5 bases). CDR1 is SGHTA, CDR2 FQGNSA, per germline. The CDR3 sequence is 15 residues long. Trimming stripped 2 bases from V and 2 bases from J, with 12 bases between. The CDR3 nucleotides are TGTGCCAGCAGCTTAAGCGGATTCATTCAAGAGACCCAGTACTTC. Translated: CASSLSGFIQETQYF.

V gene TRBV11-3 combines with J gene TRBJ2-3, with 9 bases fitting TRBD2. The V gene's germline CDR1 is SGHNT and CDR2 YENEEA. The CDR3 has 15 amino acids. V shed 4 bases, J shed 4 bases, and the junction held 6 bases outside the gene matches. CDR3 sequence: CASSSRLADADTQYF. Written as DNA, the CDR3 is TGTGCCAGCAGCTCCCGACTAGCGGACGCAGATACGCAGTATTTT.

The chain couples TRBV10-3 to TRBJ2-5; perhaps TRBD1 as D (6 bases). CDR1 and CDR2 (germline): ENHRY, SYGVKD. V gave up 8 bases and J gave up 3 bases, with 13 bases separating them. This CDR3 region has 13 residues. The CDR3 nucleotides are TGTGCCATCGCCCAGGGGACGAAAGAGACCCAGTACTTC. This sequence encodes CAIAQGTKETQYF.

This chain joins TRBV11-2 and TRBJ2-1, with 8 bases aligning to TRBD2. Germline CDR1 SGHAT, CDR2 FQNNGV. V lost 4 bases to trimming and J lost 4 bases; unmatched junction nucleotides: 9. The CDR3 contains 16 residues. The CDR3 coding sequence is TGTGCCAGCAGCTCCCTTAGAGCGGGAGTGTACAATGAGCAGTTCTTC. It is translated as CASSSLRAGVYNEQFF. Complete variable domain (other parts from reference TRBV11-2 and TRBJ2-1): EAGVAQSPRYKIIEKRQSVAFWCNPISGHATLYWYQQILGQGPKLLIQFQNNGVVDDSQLPKDRFSAERLKGVDSTLKIQPAKLEDSAVYLCASSSLRAGVYNEQFFGPGTRLTVL.

The rearrangement links TRBV4-2 to TRBJ2-1; TRBD2 matches 7 bases. The ends lost 0 bases at V and 7 bases at J; junction bases unmatched: 3. In germline, CDR1 is LGHNA, CDR2 YNFKEQ. This CDR3 contains 14 residues. The CDR3 loop is CASSQEASGNEQFF. The CDR3 region has the DNA TGTGCCAGCAGCCAAGAGGCTAGCGGAAATGAGCAGTTCTTC.

The CDR3 DNA sequence: TGTGCCAGCAGTGAAGGCACAGGGATTTCCTATGGCTACACCTTC. Translated: CASSEGTGISYGYTF. The chain joins TRBV6-1 to TRBJ1-2; a weak D match, TRBD1 (6 bases). Germline loops: CDR1 MNHNS, CDR2 SASEGT. V was cut by 1 base and J by 4 bases, with 13 bases left in between. The CDR3 sequence is 15 residues long.